This is a list of T cell receptor beta chains from one sample in a study of radiation and T cells in renal cell carcinoma. Data came from immunoSEQ multiplex PCR; TCRdb stores just in-frame clones and leaves some out. The sample records around 30,000 clones, more than 65% being singletons. Sequenced material: blood, taken from a patient whose treatment included radiotherapy and nephrectomy. These receptors came from a man aged 55-75 years with renal cell carcinoma. Each CDR3 is given with its conserved first and last residue. A D gene is named only where the DNA matches it firmly. The size of a clone is reported for some rows only, either as once, few or many, or as a class for expanded clones.

-,-,TRBV2,TRBJ2-3,CASSVRQSTDTQYF,TGTGCCAGCAGTGTGAGACAGAGCACAGATACGCAGTATTTT
TRBD2,-,TRBV5-1,TRBJ2-7,CASSSQTGTIYYEQYF,TGCGCCAGCAGCTCGCAAACCGGGACTATCTACTACGAGCAGTACTTC
-,-,TRBV11-2,TRBJ2-5,CASSPLWGSQETQYF,TGTGCCAGCAGCCCCTTATGGGGATCCCAAGAGACCCAGTACTTC
TRBD2,-,TRBV30,TRBJ2-1,CAWRGASGSNEQFF,TGTGCCTGGAGGGGTGCTAGCGGGAGCAATGAGCAGTTCTTC
-,-,TRBV5-5,TRBJ2-7,CASSVSGTSYEQYF,TGTGCCAGCAGCGTGTCAGGAACCTCCTACGAGCAGTACTTC
-,many,TRBV13,TRBJ1-2,CASSDNRVGYGYTF,TGTGCCAGCAGCGACAACAGGGTGGGGTATGGCTACACCTTC
TRBD1,-,TRBV7-2,TRBJ2-7,CASSPGQGGRYEQYF,TGTGCCAGCAGCCCCGGACAGGGTGGGCGGTACGAGCAGTACTTC
-,-,TRBV7-2,TRBJ2-1,CASSPTTGTGRNEQFF,TGTGCCAGCAGCCCGACTACCGGGACGGGGAGGAATGAGCAGTTCTTC
TRBD1,-,TRBV27,TRBJ2-7,CASTPLGDRGYEQYF,TGTGCCAGCACCCCCCTTGGGGACAGGGGATACGAGCAGTACTTC
-,-,TRBV5-6,TRBJ1-2,CASSLVQGRYGYTF,TGTGCCAGCAGCTTGGTGCAGGGCCGCTATGGCTACACCTTC
TRBD1,-,TRBV4-1,TRBJ2-7,CASSQARQGYEQYF,TGCGCCAGCAGCCAGGCAAGACAGGGCTACGAGCAGTACTTC
-,once,TRBV27,TRBJ1-2,CASSYDAGNGYTF,TGTGCCAGCAGTTACGACGCGGGCAATGGCTACACCTTC
-,-,TRBV4-1,TRBJ1-2,CASSQQGNYGYTF,TGCGCCAGCAGCCAGCAGGGTAACTATGGCTACACCTTC
-,-,TRBV30,TRBJ2-4,CAWSEGGFSKNIQYF,TGTGCCTGGAGTGAAGGGGGGTTCTCCAAAAACATTCAGTACTTC
TRBD2,few,TRBV11-2,TRBJ2-1,CASSLTRSAGGYYNEQFF,TGTGCCAGCAGCTTAACCCGTTCGGCGGGGGGGTACTACAATGAGCAGTTCTTC
-,-,TRBV15,TRBJ2-5,CATSRPDRAGVTETQYF,TGTGCCACCAGCAGACCAGACCGTGCAGGGGTCACAGAGACCCAGTACTTC
TRBD1,few,TRBV27,TRBJ1-1,CASSTRQGDAFF,TGTGCCAGCAGTACCCGACAGGGGGACGCTTTCTTT
-,-,TRBV11-2,TRBJ2-3,CASSPDGQVTDTQYF,TGTGCCAGCAGCCCAGACGGACAAGTCACAGATACGCAGTATTTT
TRBD1,-,TRBV30,TRBJ2-7,CAWNRGLFGDEQYF,TGTGCCTGGAACAGGGGGCTTTTTGGTGACGAGCAGTACTTC
TRBD2,-,TRBV2,TRBJ2-5,CASIGGLAGGYETQYF,TGTGCCAGCATCGGGGGACTAGCGGGAGGATACGAGACCCAGTACTTC
TRBD2,-,TRBV7-2,TRBJ2-5,CASSSITVGLAGGETQYF,TGTGCCAGCAGCTCTATTACCGTTGGACTAGCGGGAGGGGAGACCCAGTACTTC
-,-,TRBV10-3,TRBJ1-1,CAISESAGPTEAFF,TGTGCCATCAGTGAGTCGGCGGGTCCAACTGAAGCTTTCTTT
-,once,TRBV2,TRBJ2-3,CASSEATDTQYF,TGTGCCAGCAGTGAGGCGACAGATACGCAGTATTTT
-,-,TRBV14,TRBJ1-2,CASSQDLEGTFGYTF,TGTGCCAGCAGCCAAGATCTGGAGGGGACCTTTGGCTACACCTTC
-,-,TRBV6-5,TRBJ1-5,CASSTTPTDQPQHF,TGTGCCAGCAGTACAACCCCGACAGATCAGCCCCAGCATTTT
TRBD2,-,TRBV7-9,TRBJ2-1,CASSRLTSRRSYNEQFF,TGTGCCAGCAGCCGATTGACTAGCCGCCGCTCCTACAATGAGCAGTTCTTC
-,-,TRBV5-6,TRBJ2-7,CASSLRGAVEQYF,TGTGCCAGCAGCTTGCGGGGGGCGGTCGAGCAGTACTTC
-,few,TRBV18,TRBJ1-5,CASSPEISNQPQHF,TGTGCCAGCTCACCGGAGATAAGCAATCAGCCCCAGCATTTT